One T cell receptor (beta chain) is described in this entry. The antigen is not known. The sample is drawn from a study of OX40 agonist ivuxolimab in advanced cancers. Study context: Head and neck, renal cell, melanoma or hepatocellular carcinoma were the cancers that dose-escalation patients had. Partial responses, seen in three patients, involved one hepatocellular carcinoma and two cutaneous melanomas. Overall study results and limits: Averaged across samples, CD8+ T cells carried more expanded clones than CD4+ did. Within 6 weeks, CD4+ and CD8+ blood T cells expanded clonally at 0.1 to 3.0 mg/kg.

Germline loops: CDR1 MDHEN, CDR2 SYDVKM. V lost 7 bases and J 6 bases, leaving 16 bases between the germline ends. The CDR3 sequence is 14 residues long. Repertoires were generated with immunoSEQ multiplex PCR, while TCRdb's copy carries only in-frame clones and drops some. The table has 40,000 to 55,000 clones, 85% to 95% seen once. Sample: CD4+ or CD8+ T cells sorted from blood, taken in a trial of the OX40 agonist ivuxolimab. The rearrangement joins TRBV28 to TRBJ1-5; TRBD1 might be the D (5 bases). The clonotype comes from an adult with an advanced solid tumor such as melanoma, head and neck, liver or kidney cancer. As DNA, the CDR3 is TGTGCCAGCACCGGCCGGGGGTGGGGTCAGCCCCAGCATTTT. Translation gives CASTGRGWGQPQHF.